A selection of T cell receptor beta chains follows, all from one sample in a study of T cells in Graves' hyperthyroidism and ophthalmopathy. Using its own MiXCR run on the multiplex PCR reads, TCRdb lists one record per CDR3 protein. The data show 600,000 to 800,000 distinct CDR3 sequences, approximately 36% seen once. The sample comprised blood. The receptors stem from a woman in her thirties or forties with Graves' hyperthyroidism. Both conserved end residues are part of each CDR3. Where a row states a size, it is once, few, many or the class of an expanded clone; other rows omit it.

clone_size,v_call,cdr3_length,cdr3_aa
many,TRBV7-6,13,CASSSSGPHGYTF
many,TRBV9,15,CASSADRVRGEKLFF
.,TRBV7-3,15,CASSLTAGRTNEQFF
few,TRBV6-2/TRBV6-3,13,CASLNGVGQPQHF
.,TRBV7-6,15,CASSLGVAAQETQYF
.,TRBV19,13,CASSFSQGAEAFF
.,TRBV6-5,11,CASSFGTQQFF
.,TRBV24-1,12,CATRGQNYGYTF
many,TRBV14,13,CASSVHRDQPQHF
few,TRBV24-1,14,CATSDGQGANEQYF
few,TRBV20-1,12,CSWGKGHTEAFF
few,TRBV19,12,CASSATADTQYF
.,TRBV19,12,CASSPRPDERFF
.,TRBV7-9,15,CASSLMGLPVEEQYF
.,TRBV19,15,CASSPSGLAFYEQYF
.,TRBV13,13,CASSPTAGYEQYF
.,TRBV19,14,CASSIQGVNTEAFF
.,TRBV10-2,11,CASATADTQYF